One TCR beta chain is described in this entry. Its antigen is unidentified. CDR3 length: 13 amino acids. With 10 bases clipped from V and 5 bases from J, the junction kept 8 bases outside the gene matches. From germline, CDR1 is LGHDT and CDR2 YNNKEL (reference sequence). The sample originates from a study of identical twins. cDNA carried unique molecular identifiers, and a universal primer site was added by template switching. TCRdb re-called the 5' RACE reads with MiXCR, one entry per CDR3 protein. The sample lists 450,000 or so distinct CDR3 sequences, around 24% seen once, with roughly 2.8% in the top ten. Study results and caveats: Models underestimated out-of-frame TCR alpha sharing in monozygotic twins.

These data also featured in a second study, about T cells expressing NK-cell markers.

The gene calls are TRBV3-1 and TRBJ2-7; TRBD1 matches at 10 bases. The sample consisted of CD4+ T cells sorted from blood. The TCR originated in a woman younger than 30 in good health. The CDR3 reads CAKKGQGRHEQYF. CDR3 in DNA: TGTGCCAAAAAGGGACAGGGGCGCCACGAGCAGTACTTC.